What follows are 8 T cell receptor beta chains derived from one specimen sequenced in a study of Graves' ophthalmopathy and Graves' hyperthyroidism. Amplification of TCR beta CDR3 regions used RNA transcripts. The first-round RT-PCR employed HTBI primers together with the Qiagen OneStep RT-PCR kit. A multiplex PCR was then performed as the second round. TCRdb independently ran MiXCR on the multiplex PCR reads; one entry per CDR3 protein. The data hold about 740,000 distinct CDR3 sequences, with 40% observed a single time. The sample consisted of peripheral blood. Receptor source: an adult man with Graves' ophthalmopathy.

To note about this clonotype: It is unclear where the CDR3 begins or ends on the DNA, so no DNA is shown, and the CDR3 is as TCRdb lists it. This CDR3 is CAICSAQTGGEYGYTF. The chain carries TRBV10-3 and TRBJ1-2; the D segment call TRBD1 is taken from the table without a DNA check. Inclusive of both ends, the CDR3 amounts to 16 amino acids. The germline CDR1 and CDR2 sequences are ENHRY and SYGVKD.

V is TRBV7-3 and J is TRBJ2-7; the D gene is possibly TRBD2 (5 bases). The CDR3 is 18 residues long. CDR1 and CDR2 (germline): SGHTA, FQGTGA. The V end was cut by 1 base, the J end by 2 bases, with 21 bases between. The CDR3 reads CASSLMGSNLVDTYEQYF. The CDR3 DNA sequence: TGTGCCAGCAGCTTAATGGGGAGTAACTTGGTTGATACCTACGAGCAGTACTTC.

With regard to this clonotype: A clone one base away is much larger, so this may be a read error. V is TRBV10-2 and J is TRBJ2-7; 7 bases align to TRBD1. The V gene end was trimmed by 3 bases and the J gene end by 6 bases; junction bases not matched to a gene: 5. The germline gives CDR1 WSHSY, CDR2 SAAADI. This CDR3 spans 13 amino acids. In DNA, the CDR3 is TGCGCCAGCAGTGATCGGACAGGCTCCGAGCAGTACTTC. This encodes CASSDRTGSEQYF.

This clonotype was seen many times. This chain uses TRBV2 with TRBJ2-7, with 12 positions matching TRBD1. The CDR3 is made up of 12 amino acids. Germline trimming cut 8 bases from V and 6 bases from J; bases unmatched to any gene: 2. Germline assignment: CDR1 SNHLY and CDR2 FYNNEI. The CDR3 sequence: CASGTGGLEQYF. CDR3 bases: TGTGCCAGCGGGACAGGGGGCCTCGAGCAGTACTTC.

This clonotype has a handful of counts. The chain combines TRBV2 with TRBJ2-7; weak D call: TRBD2 (6 bases). V was pared by 6 bases and J by 0 bases, with 12 bases between. This CDR3 has 14 residues. Germline V CDR1 and CDR2: SNHLY, FYNNEI. The CDR3 DNA sequence: TGTGCCAGCAGCGACACGGGACTCTCCTACGAGCAGTACTTC. This gives the protein CASSDTGLSYEQYF.

This chain links TRBV4-3 with TRBJ1-3; D may be TRBD1 (6 bases). The CDR3 consists of 14 residues. Germline values: CDR1 LGHNA, CDR2 YSLEER. Between the trimmed V and J ends, which lost 0 bases and 3 bases, there was a span of 6 bases. The CDR3 protein is CASSQEGGGNTIYF. CDR3 bases: TGCGCCAGCAGCCAAGAAGGGGGTGGAAACACCATATATTTT.

This clonotype has just one count. The CDR3 carries no conserved terminal phenylalanine or tryptophan, so it likely arises from a read error. No DNA is shown, since the ends of the CDR3 on it are uncertain; the CDR3 is the one TCRdb lists. The V call is TRBV29-1, the J call TRBJ2-6. The CDR3 extends over 13 residues, inclusive of both ends. Germline V CDR1 and CDR2: SQVTM, ANQGSEA. CDR3 loop: CSVDTSGANVLVL.

This clonotype occurred many times. The chain carries TRBV7-9 and TRBJ2-7; D is uncertain. This CDR3 is 14 amino acids long. Germline CDR1 SEHNR, CDR2 FQNEAQ (reference sequence). Trimming removed 1 base from V and 3 bases from J, with 10 bases in between. The CDR3 DNA is TGTGCCAGCAGCTTAGGGCTAGGGAACTACGAGCAGTACTTC. This gives the protein CASSLGLGNYEQYF.